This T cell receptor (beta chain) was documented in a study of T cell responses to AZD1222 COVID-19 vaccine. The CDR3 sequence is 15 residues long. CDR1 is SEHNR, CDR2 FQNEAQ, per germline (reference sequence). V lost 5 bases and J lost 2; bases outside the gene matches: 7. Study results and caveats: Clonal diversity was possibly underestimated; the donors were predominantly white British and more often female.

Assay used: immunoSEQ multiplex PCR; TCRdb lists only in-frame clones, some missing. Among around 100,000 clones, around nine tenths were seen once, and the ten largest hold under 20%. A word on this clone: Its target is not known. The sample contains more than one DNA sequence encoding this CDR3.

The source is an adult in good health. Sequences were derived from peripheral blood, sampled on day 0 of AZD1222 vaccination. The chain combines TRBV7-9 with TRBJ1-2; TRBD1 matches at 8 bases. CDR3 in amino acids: CASSLGQGTNYGYTF. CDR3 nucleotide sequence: TGTGCCAGCAGCCTCGGACAGGGAACCAACTATGGCTACACCTTC.